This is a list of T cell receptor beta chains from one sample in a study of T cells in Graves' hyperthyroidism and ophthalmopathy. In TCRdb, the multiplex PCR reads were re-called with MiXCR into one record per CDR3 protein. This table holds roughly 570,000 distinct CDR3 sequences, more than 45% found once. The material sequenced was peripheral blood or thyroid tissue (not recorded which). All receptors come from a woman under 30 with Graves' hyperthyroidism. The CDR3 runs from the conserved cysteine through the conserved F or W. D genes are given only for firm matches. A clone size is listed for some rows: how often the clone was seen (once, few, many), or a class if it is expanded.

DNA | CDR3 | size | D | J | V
TGTGCCAGCAGTTTGGGGGGGGGCAGCAATCAGCCCCAGCATTTT | CASSLGGGSNQPQHF | few | - | TRBJ1-5 | TRBV6-1
TGTGCCAGCAGCAGGGGCGCGGGGGCGAATGGCTACACCTTC | CASSRGAGANGYTF | - | - | TRBJ1-2 | TRBV7-6
TGTGCCAGCAGCTGGGGACAGGGACGCGATGAAAAACTGTTTTTT | CASSWGQGRDEKLFF | - | TRBD1 | TRBJ1-4 | TRBV7-3
TGTGCCAGCATTGTGGCGGGACAGCGCTCTGGAAACACCATATATTTT | CASIVAGQRSGNTIYF | - | TRBD1 | TRBJ1-3 | TRBV6-2/TRBV6-3
TGTGCCAGCAGTAGAGGACCCTCCCACGAGCAGTACTTC | CASSRGPSHEQYF | - | - | TRBJ2-7 | TRBV10-1
TGCAGCACAGCCCAGACAGGGGACTATGGCTACACCTTC | CSTAQTGDYGYTF | - | TRBD1 | TRBJ1-2 | TRBV29-1
TGTGCTAGTGGTGGGGAGGGGGCGAGTACCGGGGAGCTGTTTTTT | CASGGEGASTGELFF | - | - | TRBJ2-2 | TRBV12-5
TGTGCCAGCAGCTTAGGCGGGAGGGTCACAGATACGCAGTATTTT | CASSLGGRVTDTQYF | - | TRBD2 | TRBJ2-3 | TRBV2
TGCAGTGCTGATAGCGGGAGGGACGAGCAGTACTTC | CSADSGRDEQYF | - | TRBD2 | TRBJ2-7 | TRBV20-1
TGTGCCAGCAGTTATCTCACTAGCGGGGTCGACGGGGAGCTGTTTTTT | CASSYLTSGVDGELFF | many | TRBD2 | TRBJ2-2 | TRBV6-5
TGTGCCACCAGTGCCGGACAGGAAGCTTTCTTT | CATSAGQEAFF | - | - | TRBJ1-1 | TRBV24-1
TGTGCCAGCAGCTTAGTGGCTGCGGGGGCTGAAGCTTTCTTT | CASSLVAAGAEAFF | few | - | TRBJ1-1 | TRBV7-9
TGTGCCAGCAGCTCACAGGGATATAATTCACCCCTCCACTTT | CASSSQGYNSPLHF | many | - | TRBJ1-6 | TRBV7-3
TGTGCCAGCAGCTTAGTAGCAGCGAACACCGGGGACATTAATTCACCCCTCCACTTT | CASSLVAANTGDINSPLHF | - | - | TRBJ1-6 | TRBV11-2
TGTGCCATCAAGGGACAGGTCCAAGTTGACGAGCAGTACTTC | CAIKGQVQVDEQYF | many | TRBD1 | TRBJ2-7 | TRBV10-3
TGTGCCAGCAGATTGGGAGGGGGCCTAGAGCAGTACTTC | CASRLGGGLEQYF | many | - | TRBJ2-7 | TRBV5-4
TGCAGCGTAGGGCAGACTGGGGGCACCTACGAGCAGTACTTC | CSVGQTGGTYEQYF | - | - | TRBJ2-7 | TRBV29-1
TGCAGCTACAGGGGGCGGAACACTGAAGCTTTCTTT | CSYRGRNTEAFF | - | TRBD1 | TRBJ1-1 | TRBV29-1
TGTGCCAGCAGCAACCCCGGGACAGGGGATCATGGCTACACCTTC | CASSNPGTGDHGYTF | many | TRBD1 | TRBJ1-2 | TRBV11-3
TGCGCCAGCAGCGGGTCGGGACTAGCGGGCGGCGAGCAGTACTTC | CASSGSGLAGGEQYF | - | TRBD2 | TRBJ2-7 | TRBV5-1
TGTGCCAGCAGAAACACACAACGAGGACTAGCGGGAGAGGCGACCCAGTACTTC | CASRNTQRGLAGEATQYF | many | TRBD2 | TRBJ2-5 | TRBV12-3/TRBV12-4
TGTGCCAGCAGGGGCACAGGGGGGGAGACCCAGTACTTC | CASRGTGGETQYF | many | TRBD1 | TRBJ2-5 | TRBV2
TGCGCCAGCAGCCATAACCGGCTCCGGGACCAAAAGGGCAAAGAGACCCAGTACTTC | CASSHNRLRDQKGKETQYF | few | - | TRBJ2-5 | TRBV4-1
TGTGCCACCAGTGACTACCTCTCCTACAATGAGCAGTTCTTC | CATSDYLSYNEQFF | few | - | TRBJ2-1 | TRBV24-1
TGCAGTGCTAGAAGCACTCCCGGGAAACAAGAGACCCAGTACTTC | CSARSTPGKQETQYF | once | - | TRBJ2-5 | TRBV20-1
TGTGCCAGCAGTGACGGGACTAGCAATGAGCAGTTCTTC | CASSDGTSNEQFF | - | TRBD2 | TRBJ2-1 | TRBV6-4
TGTGCCACCAGTGATTTGACCGAAGACTATGGCTACACCATATATTTT | CATSDLTEDYGYTIYF | - | - | TRBJ1-3 | TRBV24-1
TGTGCCAGGAACACCCGAACCTATGGCTACACCTTC | CARNTRTYGYTF | - | - | TRBJ1-2 | TRBV2
TGTGCCACCAGTGATACGGACCGAACAGTCCTTAACACCGGGGAGCTGTTTTTT | CATSDTDRTVLNTGELFF | many | - | TRBJ2-2 | TRBV24-1
TGTGCCAGCAGTGTACAGGGAGGGTTCACTGAAGCTTTCTTT | CASSVQGGFTEAFF | many | - | TRBJ1-1 | TRBV2
TGTGCCAGCAGAACTAGCGGGAGACGAACCGGGGAGCTGTTTTTT | CASRTSGRRTGELFF | many | TRBD2 | TRBJ2-2 | TRBV25-1
TGTGCCAGCAGCTTAGACGAGATGGGGGAGCTGTTTTTT | CASSLDEMGELFF | - | - | TRBJ2-2 | TRBV7-3
TGTGCCAGCAGCGGATACAGGGGGCGGAGGTCTGAAGCTTTCTTT | CASSGYRGRRSEAFF | many | TRBD1 | TRBJ1-1 | TRBV7-9
TGCAGTGCTAGAGAGTCAGGGGTGGGTGGCTACACCTTC | CSARESGVGGYTF | many | - | TRBJ1-2 | TRBV20-1
TGTGCCAGCAGCAACCGGGCCCGAGGAGGCGGCGGCACCTTC | CASSNRARGGGGTF | many | - | TRBJ1-2 | TRBV7-2
TGTGCCAGCAATACTAAAGGGTGGAACAATGAGCAGTTCTTC | CASNTKGWNNEQFF | few | - | TRBJ2-1 | TRBV2
TGTGCCAGTAGTATGGTTTTGGGACGGCGTTCATTC | CASSMVLGRRSF | - | - | TRBJ1-2 | TRBV19
TGTGCCAGCAGCCGACTTAGTTGGAGTACAAATGAGCAGTTCTTC | CASSRLSWSTNEQFF | - | - | TRBJ2-1 | TRBV5-4
TGTGCCAGCAGCGTACATAGCAATCAGCCCCAGCATTTT | CASSVHSNQPQHF | many | - | TRBJ1-5 | TRBV9
TGTGCCAGCAGTGGCAGGTTTTTT | CASSGRFF | - | - | TRBJ1-4 | TRBV6-1